The source of this T cell receptor (beta chain) is a study of OX40 agonist ivuxolimab in advanced cancers. Turning to the overall study: Ivuxolimab, which targeted the costimulatory receptor OX40 (CD134), was an agonistic, fully human IgG2 monoclonal antibody. Of the 50 or so patients in dose escalation, some 19 had hepatocellular carcinoma, approximately 15 had melanoma, 9 had renal cell carcinoma and 9 had head and neck cancer. Peripheral TCRbeta sequencing was intended to test whether TCR sequence diversity was altered and clonal T-cell expansion was caused by ivuxolimab. Partial responses were achieved by three dose-escalation patients, of whom one had hepatocellular carcinoma and two had cutaneous melanoma. Intravenous ivuxolimab was administered to patients every 2 weeks at six dose levels: 0.01, 0.1, 0.3, 1.5, 3 and 10 mg/kg. Prior anti-PD-1, anti-PD-L1 or anti-CTLA-4 therapy was permitted, and 35% to 40% of dose-escalation patients had received checkpoint inhibitors. The dose-escalation cohort was about 86% male with a mean age of approximately 60 years, ranging from 23 to 79. The monotherapy dose-escalation portion (N of about 50 patients) of the phase I ivuxolimab trial is reported in the paper. The study at large found these results: Low levels of normalized T-cell clonal expansion were also seen in some patients who did not respond. Which antigens the clonally expanded peripheral T cells were specific for was not determined. In the 0.1-3.0 mg/kg groups, partial responders had among the lowest normalized peripheral clonal expansion, particularly in CD8+ T cells. After ivuxolimab, CD8+ T cells had more expanded clones than CD4+ T cells on average. At doses of 0.1 to 3.0 mg/kg, clonal expansion of both CD4+ and CD8+ T cells in blood was seen between baseline and week 6.

Patients with autoimmune disease history or receiving systemic immunosuppression were excluded from the trial. Peripheral blood for TCR sequencing was collected from all dose cohorts at baseline, on cycle 4 day 1, and on cycle 7 day 1. The samples were drawn from a first-in-human, open-label, multicenter phase I dose-escalation trial of ivuxolimab. Adults with locally advanced or metastatic head and neck squamous cell, hepatocellular, melanoma or renal cell carcinoma were enrolled in the trial. Before TCR sequencing, CD4+ T cells and CD8+ T cells from peripheral blood were sorted into separate populations. CDR1 and CDR2, per the germline V gene (reference sequence), are SGHKS and YYEKEE. The CDR3 spans 15 residues, from the cysteine through the phenylalanine. Of all the DNA, just the CDR3 is kept, 45 bases in frame from base 1. Trimmed from V: 0 bases; trimmed from J: 4 bases; junction bases lacking a gene match: 6.

Points on this clone: Its antigen remains unidentified. Base qualities are not at hand, and no much larger clone is one base apart.

Genomic DNA was isolated from the sorted cells so that the TCRbeta CDR3 region could be sequenced. TCRbeta CDR3 regions were sequenced using the immunoSEQ Assay. TCRdb obtained this table from immuneACCESS and retained in-frame rearrangements with V and J assigned. These tables miss some clones; where compared with another copy, unresolved V genes account for less than half of the shortfall, and the remainder is unexplained. The sample table contains over 50,000 clones; only one count was recorded for roughly 84% of them. The ten largest clones capture around 0.52% of the sample. Sequencing was performed on CD4+ or CD8+ T cells sorted from blood, taken in a trial of the OX40 agonist ivuxolimab. Recombination linked TRBV5-5 to TRBJ2-7; 8 central nucleotides agree with TRBD2. The TCR originated in an adult with an advanced solid tumor such as melanoma, head and neck, liver or kidney cancer. The CDR3 here reads CASSLASGRAYEQYF. DNA sequence: TGTGCCAGCAGCTTGGCCAGCGGGAGAGCTTACGAGCAGTACTTC.